This TCR beta chain was captured by sequencing in a study of T cell changes during pregnancy in multiple sclerosis. V was shortened by 1 base and J by 5 bases, with 12 bases between the two germline ends. Germline V lookup: CDR1 SGHNT, CDR2 YYREEE (reference sequence). The CDR3 length is 14 residues. Sequencing was performed with immunoSEQ multiplex PCR; in TCRdb, only in-frame clones are kept and a portion is missing. The sample consists of some 45,000 clones, 87% of them appearing once. The receptor's source is a female donor with multiple sclerosis, enrolled in a pregnancy study. The J gene is TRBJ2-5, the V gene TRBV5-4; weak D call: TRBD2 (6 bases). Sequenced material: CD4+ T cells from peripheral blood mononuclear cells, taken after pregnancy. This CDR3 reads CASSLRGTGETQYF. The CDR3 DNA sequence: TGTGCCAGCAGCTTGCGGGGGACTGGGGAGACCCAGTACTTC.